This T cell receptor beta chain stems from a study of shared clonotypes between healthy human individuals. Study-wide background: Ranging from 18 to 49 in age, donors were two women and a few men.

Comment on this clone: Its antigen remains unknown.

In germline, CDR1 is LNHDA, CDR2 SQIVND (reference sequence). The CDR3 has 15 residues. Trimming left V 4 bases short and J 10 bases short, with 22 bases between. Regarding the study as a whole: Sharing across four donors was highest in naive CD4 (roughly 5%) and lowest in memory CD8 (0.4%). Read depth was anticipated to influence clonotype sharing among donors.

Study processing details: Junction-only sequences without quality scores came from ImmunoSEQ, so filtering differed. The protocol was immunoSEQ multiplex PCR, while the TCRdb copy is restricted to in-frame clones and leaves out a portion. The DNA was the basis for D and trimming; V, J and clone size are from that table. The table lists a few million clones, around 90% of them singletons. The chain uses TRBV19 and TRBJ1-1; possibly TRBD1 for D (6 bases). The sample consisted of naive CD4+ T cells from PBMCs. Indicated subset: CD45RA+ positively selected. The TCR was taken from a man between 18 and 29 years old in good health. Some clones in this sample may be carry-over from other donors' samples. The CDR3 DNA reads as TGTGCCAGTAGTACCCTCGACAGGAGGGCGGAGGGAGCTTTCTTT. Translation: CASSTLDRRAEGAFF.